Detailed here is one TCR beta chain. The protocol was immunoSEQ multiplex PCR, while the TCRdb copy is restricted to in-frame clones and leaves out a portion. The sample has about 100,000 clones; roughly 90% are singletons. The data originate from a study of blood T cell repertoires in COVID-19. Germline V gene data show CDR1 as SNHLY and CDR2 as FYNNEI. The V end was cut by 6 bases, the J end by 5 bases, with 13 bases between. The CDR3 is made up of 13 amino acids. This TCR derives from a man between 65 and 79 years old with acute or convalescent COVID-19. The chain couples TRBV2 to TRBJ2-5; possibly TRBD2 for D (5 bases). The source material was peripheral blood. The CDR3 DNA is TGTGCCAGCAGGTTTCTAGCTGGGGAGACCCAGTACTTC. As protein: CASRFLAGETQYF.